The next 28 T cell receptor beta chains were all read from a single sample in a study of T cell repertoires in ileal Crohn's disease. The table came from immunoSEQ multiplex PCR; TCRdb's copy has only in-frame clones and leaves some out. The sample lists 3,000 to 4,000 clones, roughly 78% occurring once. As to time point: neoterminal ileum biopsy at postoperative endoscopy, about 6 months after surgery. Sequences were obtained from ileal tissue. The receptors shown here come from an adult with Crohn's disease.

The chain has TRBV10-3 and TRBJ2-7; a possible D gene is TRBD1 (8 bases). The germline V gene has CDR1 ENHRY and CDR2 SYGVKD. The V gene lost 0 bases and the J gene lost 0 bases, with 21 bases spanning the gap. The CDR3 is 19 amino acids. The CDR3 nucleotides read TGTGCCATCAGTGAGTCGAGGTCCCTAACAGGGGGGGTCTCCTACGAGCAGTACTTC. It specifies CAISESRSLTGGVSYEQYF.

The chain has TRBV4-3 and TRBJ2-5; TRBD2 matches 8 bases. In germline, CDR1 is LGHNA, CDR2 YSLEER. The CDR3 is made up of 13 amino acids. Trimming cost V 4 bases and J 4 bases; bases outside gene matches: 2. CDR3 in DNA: TGCGCCAGCAGCCCGACTAGCGCAGAGACCCAGTACTTC. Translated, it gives CASSPTSAETQYF.

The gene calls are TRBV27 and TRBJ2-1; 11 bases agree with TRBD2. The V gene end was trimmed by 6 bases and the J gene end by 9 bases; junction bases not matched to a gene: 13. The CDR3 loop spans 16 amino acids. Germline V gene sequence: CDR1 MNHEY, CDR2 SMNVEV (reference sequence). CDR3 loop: CASRPSLAGGRVEQFF. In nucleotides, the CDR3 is TGTGCCAGCAGGCCCTCATTAGCGGGGGGGCGGGTTGAGCAGTTCTTC.

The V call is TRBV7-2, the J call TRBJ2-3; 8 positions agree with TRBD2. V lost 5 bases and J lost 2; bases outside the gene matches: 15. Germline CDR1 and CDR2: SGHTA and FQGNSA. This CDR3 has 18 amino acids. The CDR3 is CASSVPSRRGVITDTQYF. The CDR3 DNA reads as TGTGCCAGCAGCGTACCCTCCCGGCGGGGGGTGATCACAGATACGCAGTATTTT.

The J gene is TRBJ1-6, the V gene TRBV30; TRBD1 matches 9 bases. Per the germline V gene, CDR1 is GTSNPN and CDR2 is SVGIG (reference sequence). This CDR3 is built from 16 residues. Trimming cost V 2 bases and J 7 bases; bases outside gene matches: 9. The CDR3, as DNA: TGTGCCTGGAGTCCCGGAACAGGGGGCCGAAATTCACCCCTCCACTTT. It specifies CAWSPGTGGRNSPLHF.

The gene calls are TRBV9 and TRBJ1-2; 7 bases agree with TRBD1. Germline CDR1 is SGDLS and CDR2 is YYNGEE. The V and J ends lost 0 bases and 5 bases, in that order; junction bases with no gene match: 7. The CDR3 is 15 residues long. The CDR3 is CASSVEAQGQYGYTF. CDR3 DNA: TGTGCCAGCAGCGTAGAAGCCCAGGGACAGTATGGCTACACCTTC. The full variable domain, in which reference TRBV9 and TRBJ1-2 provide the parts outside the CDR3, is DSGVTQTPKHLITATGQRVTLRCSPRSGDLSVYWYQQSLDQGLQFLIQYYNGEERAKGNILERFSAQQFPDLHSELNLSSLELGDSALYFCASSVEAQGQYGYTFGSGTRLTVV.

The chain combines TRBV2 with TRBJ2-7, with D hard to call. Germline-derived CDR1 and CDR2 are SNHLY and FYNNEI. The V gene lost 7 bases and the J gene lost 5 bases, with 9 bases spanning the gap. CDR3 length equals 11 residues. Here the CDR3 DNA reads TGTGCCAGCAATTATCTCCACGAGCAGTACTTC. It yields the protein CASNYLHEQYF.

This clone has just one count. The CDR3 DNA sequence: TGTGCCAGCAGTCCACAGGGTTATGGAAACACCATATATTTT. The encoded protein is CASSPQGYGNTIYF. This chain links TRBV6-6 with TRBJ1-3; TRBD1 might be the D (6 bases). V was pared by 5 bases and J by 3 bases, with 11 bases between. Germline lookup yields CDR1 MNHNY and CDR2 SVGAGI (reference sequence). CDR3 length: 14 residues.

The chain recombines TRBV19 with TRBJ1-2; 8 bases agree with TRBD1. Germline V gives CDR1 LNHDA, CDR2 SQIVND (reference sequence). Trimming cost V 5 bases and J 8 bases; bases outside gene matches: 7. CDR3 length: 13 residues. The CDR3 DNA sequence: TGTGCCAGTAGTGCTGACAGGGGAGGCGGCTACACCTTC. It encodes CASSADRGGGYTF.

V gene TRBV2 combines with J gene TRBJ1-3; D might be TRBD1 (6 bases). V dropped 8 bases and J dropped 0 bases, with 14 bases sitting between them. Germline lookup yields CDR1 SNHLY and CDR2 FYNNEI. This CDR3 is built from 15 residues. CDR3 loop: CASRRQGSSGNTIYF. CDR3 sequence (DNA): TGTGCCAGCCGCAGGCAGGGGAGCTCTGGAAACACCATATATTTT.

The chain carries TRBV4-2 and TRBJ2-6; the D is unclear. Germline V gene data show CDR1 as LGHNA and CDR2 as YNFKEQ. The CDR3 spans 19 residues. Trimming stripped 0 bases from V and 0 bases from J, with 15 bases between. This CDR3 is CASSQDEYGSLSGANVLTF. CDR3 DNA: TGTGCCAGCAGCCAAGATGAGTATGGTTCCCTCTCTGGGGCCAACGTCCTGACTTTC.

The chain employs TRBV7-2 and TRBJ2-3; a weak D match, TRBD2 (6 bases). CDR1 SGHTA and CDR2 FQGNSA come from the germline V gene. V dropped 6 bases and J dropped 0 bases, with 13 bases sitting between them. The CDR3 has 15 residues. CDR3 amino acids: CASRARLDSTDTQYF. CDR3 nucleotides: TGTGCCAGCAGAGCAAGACTAGATAGCACAGATACGCAGTATTTT.

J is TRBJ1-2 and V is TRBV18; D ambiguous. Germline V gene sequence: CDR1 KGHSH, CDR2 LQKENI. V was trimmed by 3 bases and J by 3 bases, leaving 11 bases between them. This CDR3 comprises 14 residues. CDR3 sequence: CASSPVRGDYGYTF. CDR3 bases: TGTGCCAGCTCACCGGTTCGGGGTGACTATGGCTACACCTTC.

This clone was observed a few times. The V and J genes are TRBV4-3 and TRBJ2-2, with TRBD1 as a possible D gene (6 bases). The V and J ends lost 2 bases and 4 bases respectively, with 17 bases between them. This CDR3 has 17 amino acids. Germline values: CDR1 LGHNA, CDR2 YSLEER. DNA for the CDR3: TGCGCCAGCAGCCAACAGTTACTTCACAGGGTCACCGGGGAGCTGTTTTTT. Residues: CASSQQLLHRVTGELFF.

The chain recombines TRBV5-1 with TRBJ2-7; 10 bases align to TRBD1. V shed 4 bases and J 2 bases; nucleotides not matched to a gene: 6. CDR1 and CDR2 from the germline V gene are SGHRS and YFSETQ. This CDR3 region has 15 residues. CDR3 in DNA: TGCGCCAGCAGCGCCGCCGGGACAGGGGCCTACGAGCAGTACTTC. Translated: CASSAAGTGAYEQYF.

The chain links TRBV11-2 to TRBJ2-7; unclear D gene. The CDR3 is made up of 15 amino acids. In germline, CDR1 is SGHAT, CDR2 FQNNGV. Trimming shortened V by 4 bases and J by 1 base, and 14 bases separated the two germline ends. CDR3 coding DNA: TGTGCCAGCAGCTCCGGCCCAGACACTTCCTACGAGCAGTACTTC. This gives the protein CASSSGPDTSYEQYF.

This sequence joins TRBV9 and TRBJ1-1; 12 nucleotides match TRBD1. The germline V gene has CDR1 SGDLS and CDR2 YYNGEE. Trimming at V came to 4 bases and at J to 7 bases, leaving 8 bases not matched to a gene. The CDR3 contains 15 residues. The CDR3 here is CASSPFGTGGFEAFF. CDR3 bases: TGTGCCAGCAGCCCGTTCGGGACAGGGGGCTTTGAAGCTTTCTTT.

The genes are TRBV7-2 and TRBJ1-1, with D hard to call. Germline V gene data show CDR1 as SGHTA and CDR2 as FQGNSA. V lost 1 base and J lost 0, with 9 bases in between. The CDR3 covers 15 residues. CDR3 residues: CASSLGLLMNTEAFF. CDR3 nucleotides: TGTGCCAGCAGCTTAGGACTCCTCATGAACACTGAAGCTTTCTTT.

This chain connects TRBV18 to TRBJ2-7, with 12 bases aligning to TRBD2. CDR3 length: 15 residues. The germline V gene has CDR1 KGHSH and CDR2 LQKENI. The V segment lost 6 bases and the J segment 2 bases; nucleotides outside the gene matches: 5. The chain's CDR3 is CASSRLAGAPYEQYF. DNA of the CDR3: TGTGCCAGCTCTCGACTAGCGGGGGCGCCCTACGAGCAGTACTTC.

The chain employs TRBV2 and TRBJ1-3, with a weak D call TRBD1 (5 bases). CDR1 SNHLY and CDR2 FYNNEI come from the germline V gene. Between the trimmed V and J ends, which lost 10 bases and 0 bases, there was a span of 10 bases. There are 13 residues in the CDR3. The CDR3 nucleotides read TGTGCCAAAACACAGGACTCTGGAAACACCATATATTTT. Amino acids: CAKTQDSGNTIYF.

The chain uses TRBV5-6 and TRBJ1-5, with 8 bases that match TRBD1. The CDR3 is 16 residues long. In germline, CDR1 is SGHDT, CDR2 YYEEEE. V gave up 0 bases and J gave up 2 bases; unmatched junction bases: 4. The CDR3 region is CASSLGAGGGNQPQHF. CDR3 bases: TGTGCCAGCAGCTTGGGGGCAGGGGGCGGCAATCAGCCCCAGCATTTT.

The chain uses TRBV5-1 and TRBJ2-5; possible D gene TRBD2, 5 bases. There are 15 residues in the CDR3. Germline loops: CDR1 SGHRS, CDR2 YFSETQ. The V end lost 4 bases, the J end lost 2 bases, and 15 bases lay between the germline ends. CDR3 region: CASSAGGKLQETQYF. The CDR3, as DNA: TGCGCCAGCAGCGCGGGCGGCAAGCTACAAGAGACCCAGTACTTC.

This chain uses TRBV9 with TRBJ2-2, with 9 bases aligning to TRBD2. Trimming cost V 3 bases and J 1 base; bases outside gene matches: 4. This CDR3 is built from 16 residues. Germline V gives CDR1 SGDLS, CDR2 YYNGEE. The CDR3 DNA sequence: TGTGCCAGCAGCGGACAGACTAGCGGGAACACCGGGGAGCTGTTTTTT. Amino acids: CASSGQTSGNTGELFF.

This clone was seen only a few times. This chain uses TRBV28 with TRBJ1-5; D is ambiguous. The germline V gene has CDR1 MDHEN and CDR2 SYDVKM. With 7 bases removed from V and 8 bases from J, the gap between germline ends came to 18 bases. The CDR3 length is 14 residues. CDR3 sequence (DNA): TGTGCCAGCATGCCCCTACGATGGTATGAGCCCCAGCATTTT. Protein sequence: CASMPLRWYEPQHF.

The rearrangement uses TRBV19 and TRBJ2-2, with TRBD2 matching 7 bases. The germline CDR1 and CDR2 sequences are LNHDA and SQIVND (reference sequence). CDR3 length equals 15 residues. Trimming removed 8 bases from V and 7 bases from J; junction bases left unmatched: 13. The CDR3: CASPNGGGTGGELFF. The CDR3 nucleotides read TGTGCCAGTCCTAATGGGGGGGGGACTGGCGGGGAGCTGTTTTTT.

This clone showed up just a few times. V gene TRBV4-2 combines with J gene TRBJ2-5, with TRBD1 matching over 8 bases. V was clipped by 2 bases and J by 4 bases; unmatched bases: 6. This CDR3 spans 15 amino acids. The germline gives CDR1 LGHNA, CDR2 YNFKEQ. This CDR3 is CASSQTAGTGETQYF. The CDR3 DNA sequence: TGTGCCAGCAGCCAAACCGCCGGGACAGGAGAGACCCAGTACTTC.

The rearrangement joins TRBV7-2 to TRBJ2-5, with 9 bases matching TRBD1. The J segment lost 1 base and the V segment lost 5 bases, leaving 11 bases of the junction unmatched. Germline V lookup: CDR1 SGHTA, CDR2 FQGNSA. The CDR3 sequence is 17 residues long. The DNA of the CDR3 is TGTGCCAGCAGCCCCGGAGGAACAGGGGGCCCCCAAGAGACCCAGTACTTC. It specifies CASSPGGTGGPQETQYF.

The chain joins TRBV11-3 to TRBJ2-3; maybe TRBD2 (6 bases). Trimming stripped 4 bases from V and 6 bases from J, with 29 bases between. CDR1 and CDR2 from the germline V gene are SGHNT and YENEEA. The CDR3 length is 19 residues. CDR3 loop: CASSCAPPLPGVYVDTQYF. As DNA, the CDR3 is TGTGCCAGCAGCTGCGCCCCCCCTCTACCGGGGGTGTATGTGGATACGCAGTATTTT.